The entry that follows covers one T cell receptor (beta chain) sequence. Its antigen is still unknown. Germline CDR1 and CDR2: SGHTA and FQGNSA. The V end lost 2 bases, the J end lost 0 bases, and 12 bases lay between the germline ends. The CDR3 totals 16 residues. Since all of the isolated RNA was reverse transcribed, expressed TCRB transcripts were what got sequenced. Assay: immunoSEQ multiplex PCR; the TCRdb copy retains only in-frame clones and omits some. This sample yields approximately 260,000 clones, of which about a fifth are seen a single time; about 0.028% belongs to the top ten. This sample was taken from a study of beta chain features in type 1 diabetes. The study's findings and limits: There were fewer insertions and more deletions at the VDJ junctions of type 1 diabetes patients. Shorter templates might be favored by PCR, and equally so in patients and in controls. Among all four CD4+ subsets, Type 1 diabetes patients had TCRB CDR3s that were moderately but significantly shorter.

This clonotype was sampled from a woman in her 40s with type 1 diabetes. This chain joins TRBV7-2 and TRBJ2-3; D may be TRBD2 (5 bases). The sample was naive CD4+ T cells from blood. This CDR3 reads CASSLRRASSTDTQYF. CDR3 nucleotide sequence: TGTGCCAGCAGCTTAAGGCGGGCGTCTAGCACAGATACGCAGTATTTT.